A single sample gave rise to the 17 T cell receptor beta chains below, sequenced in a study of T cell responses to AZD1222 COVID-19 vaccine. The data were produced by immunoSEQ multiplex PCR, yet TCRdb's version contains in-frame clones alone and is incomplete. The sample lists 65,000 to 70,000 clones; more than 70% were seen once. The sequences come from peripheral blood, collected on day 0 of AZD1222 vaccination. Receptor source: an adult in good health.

Here the CDR3 DNA reads TGCGCCAGCAGCCAAGATCTCCGCGGGAGAAGAAACTATGATGGCTACACCTTC. The encoded protein is CASSQDLRGRRNYDGYTF. The rearrangement links TRBV4-1 to TRBJ1-2; D unclear. The germline V gene has CDR1 MGHRA and CDR2 YSYEKL. The CDR3 runs to 18 residues. Trimming took 0 bases from V and 6 from J, leaving 23 bases between them.

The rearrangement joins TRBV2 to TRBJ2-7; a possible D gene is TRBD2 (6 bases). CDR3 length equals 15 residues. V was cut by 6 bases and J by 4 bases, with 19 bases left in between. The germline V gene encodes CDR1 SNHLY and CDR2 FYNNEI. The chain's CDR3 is CASSSGPGLKYEQYF. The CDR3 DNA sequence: TGTGCCAGCAGCTCTGGGCCGGGACTCAAATACGAGCAGTACTTC.

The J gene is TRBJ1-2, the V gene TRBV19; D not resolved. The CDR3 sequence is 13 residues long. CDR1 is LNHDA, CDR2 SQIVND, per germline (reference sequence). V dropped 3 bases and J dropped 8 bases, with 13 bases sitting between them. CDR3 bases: TGTGCCAGTAGTATGGGATCTTGGAGGGGCTACACCTTC. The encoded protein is CASSMGSWRGYTF.

The CDR3 DNA is TGTGCCAGGCAGGAGGACCTTTATGGCTACACCTTC. This codes for CARQEDLYGYTF. The chain carries TRBV2 and TRBJ1-2; no firm D call. This CDR3 is built from 12 residues. Germline CDR1 SNHLY, CDR2 FYNNEI. V lost 9 bases and J 5 bases, leaving 13 bases between the germline ends. Filled out from reference TRBV2 and TRBJ1-2, the complete variable domain reads EPEVTQTPSHQVTQMGQEVILRCVPISNHLYFYWYRQILGQKVEFLVSFYNNEISEKSEIFDDQFSVERPDGSNFTLKIRSTKLEDSAMYFCARQEDLYGYTFGSGTRLTVV.

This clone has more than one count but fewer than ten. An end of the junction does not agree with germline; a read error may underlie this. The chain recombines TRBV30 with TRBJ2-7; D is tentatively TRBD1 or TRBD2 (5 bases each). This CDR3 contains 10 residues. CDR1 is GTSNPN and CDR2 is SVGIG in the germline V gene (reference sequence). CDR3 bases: TGTGCCTGGAACGGCCAAGGGGAGTCCTTC. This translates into CAWNGQGESF.

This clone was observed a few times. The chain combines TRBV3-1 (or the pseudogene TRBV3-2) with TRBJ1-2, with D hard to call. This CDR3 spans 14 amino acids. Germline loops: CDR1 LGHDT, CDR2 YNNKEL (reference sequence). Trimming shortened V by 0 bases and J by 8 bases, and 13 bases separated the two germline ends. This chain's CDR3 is CASSQETKTGGYTF. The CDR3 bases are TGTGCCAGCAGCCAAGAAACTAAAACGGGAGGCTACACCTTC.

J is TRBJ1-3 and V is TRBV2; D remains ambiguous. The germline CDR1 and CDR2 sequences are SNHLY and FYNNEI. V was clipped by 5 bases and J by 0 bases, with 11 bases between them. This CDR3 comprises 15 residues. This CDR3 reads CASSSSGNSGNTIYF. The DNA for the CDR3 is TGTGCCAGCAGTAGCAGCGGAAACTCTGGAAACACCATATATTTT.

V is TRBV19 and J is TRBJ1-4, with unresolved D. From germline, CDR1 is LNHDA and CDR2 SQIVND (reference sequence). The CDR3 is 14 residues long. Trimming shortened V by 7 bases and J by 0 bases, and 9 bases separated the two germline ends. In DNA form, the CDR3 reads TGTGCCAGTACCCCCGGATCAACTAATGAAAAACTGTTTTTT. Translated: CASTPGSTNEKLFF.

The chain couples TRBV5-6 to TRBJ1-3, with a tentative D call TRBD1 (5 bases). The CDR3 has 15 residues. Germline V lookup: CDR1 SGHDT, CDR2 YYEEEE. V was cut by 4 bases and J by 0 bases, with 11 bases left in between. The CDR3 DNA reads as TGTGCCAGCAGCGGGGCAGGCCCCTCTGGAAACACCATATATTTT. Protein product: CASSGAGPSGNTIYF.

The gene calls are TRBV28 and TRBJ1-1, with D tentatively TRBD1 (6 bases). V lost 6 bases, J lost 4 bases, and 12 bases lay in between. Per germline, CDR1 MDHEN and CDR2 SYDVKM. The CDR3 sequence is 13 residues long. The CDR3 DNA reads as TGTGCCAGCAGACTACAGGGTTTCACTGAAGCTTTCTTT. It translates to CASRLQGFTEAFF. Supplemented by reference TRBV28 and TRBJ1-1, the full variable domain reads DVKVTQSSRYLVKRTGEKVFLECVQDMDHENMFWYRQDPGLGLRLIYFSYDVKMKEKGDIPEGYSVSREKKERFSLILESASTNQTSMYLCASRLQGFTEAFFGQGTRLTVV.

CDR3: CASTGGGNQPQHF. The DNA of the CDR3 is TGTGCCAGTACCGGGGGAGGCAATCAGCCCCAGCATTTT. The J gene is TRBJ1-5, the V gene TRBV19, with a tentative D call TRBD1 (5 bases). The CDR3 runs to 13 residues. Trimming took 7 bases from V and 2 from J, leaving 9 bases between them. Germline V gene sequence: CDR1 LNHDA, CDR2 SQIVND (reference sequence).

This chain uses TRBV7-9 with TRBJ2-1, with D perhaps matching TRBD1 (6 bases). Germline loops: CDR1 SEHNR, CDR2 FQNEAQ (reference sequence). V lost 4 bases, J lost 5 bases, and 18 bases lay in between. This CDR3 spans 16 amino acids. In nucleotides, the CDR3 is TGTGCCAGCAGCTCGTCCAGGACAGCCACCGACAATGAGCAGTTCTTC. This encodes CASSSSRTATDNEQFF.

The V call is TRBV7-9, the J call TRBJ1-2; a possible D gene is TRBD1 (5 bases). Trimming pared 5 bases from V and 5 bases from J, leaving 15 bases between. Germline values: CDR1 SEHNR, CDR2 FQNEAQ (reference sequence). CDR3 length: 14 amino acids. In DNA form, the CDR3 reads TGTGCCAGCAGCCCCGGGGGGAGAACGTATGGCTACACCTTC. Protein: CASSPGGRTYGYTF.

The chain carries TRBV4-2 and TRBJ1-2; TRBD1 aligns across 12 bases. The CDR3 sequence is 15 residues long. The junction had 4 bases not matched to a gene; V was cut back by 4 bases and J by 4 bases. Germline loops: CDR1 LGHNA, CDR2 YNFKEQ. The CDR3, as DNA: TGTGCCAGCAGCCGGGACAGGGGGCTGGGCTATGGCTACACCTTC. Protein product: CASSRDRGLGYGYTF.

DNA of the CDR3: TGCGCCAGCAGCTTGGCCATCAGTGAGGGTAATTCACCCCTCCACTTT. Translating it yields CASSLAISEGNSPLHF. The chain has TRBV5-1 and TRBJ1-6; no clear D. CDR1 is SGHRS, CDR2 YFSETQ, per germline. The CDR3 extends over 16 amino acids. Trimming shortened V by 0 bases and J by 6 bases, and 13 bases separated the two germline ends.

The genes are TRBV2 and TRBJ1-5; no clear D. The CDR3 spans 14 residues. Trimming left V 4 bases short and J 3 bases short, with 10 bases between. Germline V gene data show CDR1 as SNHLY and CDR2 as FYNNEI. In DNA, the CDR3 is TGTGCCAGCAGTGTTACAGCGAACAATCAGCCCCAGCATTTT. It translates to CASSVTANNQPQHF.

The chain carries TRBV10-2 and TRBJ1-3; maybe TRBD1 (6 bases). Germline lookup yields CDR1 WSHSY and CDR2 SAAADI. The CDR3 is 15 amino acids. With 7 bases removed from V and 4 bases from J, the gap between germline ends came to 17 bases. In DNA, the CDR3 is TGCGCCAGCACGCGGGGGGCCTTCTCCGGAAACACCATATATTTT. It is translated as CASTRGAFSGNTIYF.